The 21 T cell receptor beta chains below all came from one sample that was sequenced in a study of blood T cell repertoires in COVID-19 (TCRdb year 2020). The protocol used for the library was the immunoSEQ multiplex PCR assay. Imported from immuneACCESS, the table was reduced by TCRdb to in-frame sequences with V and J called. These copies leave out some clones; in studies compared against another copy, an unresolved V gene accounts for under half, and the cause of the remainder is not known. The sample table holds some 180,000 clones, of which roughly 83% were seen once. The biggest ten clones account for 6.5% to 7.5% of the sample. The sample consisted of peripheral blood. All receptors derive from a woman aged 35 to 49 with COVID-19, enrolled during active disease.

The rearrangement uses TRBV29-1 and TRBJ1-1; no definite D call. CDR3 length: 11 amino acids. V was clipped by 6 bases and J by 9 bases, with 14 bases between them. CDR1 SQVTM and CDR2 ANQGSEA come from the germline V gene. The CDR3 is CSVKWSGKAFF. In nucleotides, the CDR3 is TGCAGCGTAAAATGGTCGGGTAAAGCTTTCTTT.

The chain is built from TRBV5-6 and TRBJ2-5; TRBD2 agrees at 7 bases. V lost 4 bases, J lost 5 bases, and 8 bases stayed unmatched. This CDR3 is built from 14 residues. The germline V gene encodes CDR1 SGHDT and CDR2 YYEEEE. As DNA, the CDR3 is TGTGCCAGCAGCGATGGGGGGAGGGATGAGACCCAGTACTTC. This gives the protein CASSDGGRDETQYF.

This clone has a handful of counts. The chain links TRBV9 to TRBJ2-7; D not certain. CDR3 length equals 20 residues. Trimming stripped 6 bases from V and 11 bases from J, with 42 bases between. Germline CDR1 and CDR2: SGDLS and YYNGEE. The CDR3 loop reads CASNPAIGFATSSGSTRKYF. CDR3 nucleotides: TGTGCCAGCAACCCAGCCATCGGTTTCGCTACGAGCAGTGGGTCTACGAGGAAGTACTTC.

In DNA, the CDR3 is TGTGCCAGCAGTTTATCTATCGGAGTTGAGCAGTACTTC. Amino acids: CASSLSIGVEQYF. The chain employs TRBV27 and TRBJ2-7; no firm D call. Trimming left V 0 bases short and J 7 bases short, with 10 bases between. There are 13 residues in the CDR3. Germline V gene sequence: CDR1 MNHEY, CDR2 SMNVEV (reference sequence).

Here the CDR3 reads CASSFGGNSPLHF. The CDR3 nucleotides are TGTGCCAGCAGTTTCGGGGGAAATTCACCCCTCCACTTT. This chain connects TRBV28 to TRBJ1-6; a possible D gene is TRBD1 (5 bases). The CDR3 loop spans 13 amino acids. Trimming pared 3 bases from V and 7 bases from J, leaving 7 bases between. Germline assignment: CDR1 MDHEN and CDR2 SYDVKM. The complete variable domain, with remaining parts taken from reference TRBV28 and TRBJ1-6, reads DVKVTQSSRYLVKRTGEKVFLECVQDMDHENMFWYRQDPGLGLRLIYFSYDVKMKEKGDIPEGYSVSREKKERFSLILESASTNQTSMYLCASSFGGNSPLHFGNGTRLTVT.

The chain has TRBV3-1 (or the pseudogene TRBV3-2) and TRBJ2-2, with a tentative D call TRBD2 (8 bases). This CDR3 region has 19 residues. V was cut by 0 bases and J by 0 bases, with 17 bases left in between. CDR1 is LGHDT and CDR2 is YNNKEL in the germline V gene (reference sequence). Here the CDR3 reads CASSQDPGGGTANTGELFF. The CDR3 DNA reads as TGTGCCAGCAGCCAAGATCCCGGGGGGGGGACAGCGAACACCGGGGAGCTGTTTTTT.

J is TRBJ1-3 and V is TRBV6-5, with D unresolved. V lost 0 bases to trimming and J lost 5 bases, with 11 bases between them. This CDR3 comprises 15 residues. The germline gives CDR1 MNHEY, CDR2 SVGAGI. CDR3 bases: TGTGCCAGCAGTTACTCGGTGGCAGCGAGAAACACCATATATTTT. Translating gives CASSYSVAARNTIYF.

The V gene is TRBV9, the J gene TRBJ2-2; TRBD2 matches at 9 bases. CDR1 is SGDLS, CDR2 YYNGEE, per germline. The CDR3 has 16 residues. V was pared by 4 bases and J by 5 bases, with 9 bases of the junction left unmatched. CDR3 residues: CASSQRAGGGTGELFF. Here the CDR3 DNA reads TGTGCCAGCAGCCAAAGAGCGGGAGGAGGGACCGGGGAGCTGTTTTTT. The full variable domain, in which reference TRBV9 and TRBJ2-2 provide the parts outside the CDR3, is DSGVTQTPKHLITATGQRVTLRCSPRSGDLSVYWYQQSLDQGLQFLIQYYNGEERAKGNILERFSAQQFPDLHSELNLSSLELGDSALYFCASSQRAGGGTGELFFGEGSRLTVL.

The chain is built from TRBV5-4 and TRBJ2-3, with D possibly TRBD1 on 5 matching bases. The CDR3 extends over 15 amino acids. Per the germline V gene, CDR1 is SGHNT and CDR2 is YYREEE (reference sequence). V lost 6 bases and J lost 0, with 14 bases in between. CDR3 amino acids: CASTSGAASTDTQYF. The CDR3 nucleotides read TGTGCCAGCACCTCTGGGGCGGCTAGCACAGATACGCAGTATTTT.

CDR3 in DNA: TGTGCCAGCAGACCCGGGGGTACGAGCAATCAGCCCCAGCATTTT. It encodes CASRPGGTSNQPQHF. The chain recombines TRBV28 with TRBJ1-5; possibly TRBD1 for D (5 bases). The CDR3 spans 15 residues. V lost 6 bases, J lost 1 base, and 13 bases lay in between. The germline V gene encodes CDR1 MDHEN and CDR2 SYDVKM.

The chain combines TRBV9 with TRBJ1-2; 10 nucleotides match TRBD1. V was clipped by 2 bases and J by 8 bases; unmatched bases: 3. Germline V gene data show CDR1 as SGDLS and CDR2 as YYNGEE. The length of the CDR3 is 13 residues. CDR3 coding DNA: TGTGCCAGCAGCGTCGGGACAGGGGACGGCTACACCTTC. Translated, it gives CASSVGTGDGYTF.

J is TRBJ1-1 and V is TRBV3-1 (or the pseudogene TRBV3-2); D ambiguous. The CDR3 sequence is 13 residues long. CDR1 and CDR2 from the germline V gene are LGHDT and YNNKEL (reference sequence). V lost 1 base and J 0 bases, leaving 3 bases between the germline ends. The CDR3 is CASSQVLNTEAFF. As DNA, the CDR3 is TGTGCCAGCAGCCAAGTATTGAACACTGAAGCTTTCTTT.

The chain recombines TRBV5-4 with TRBJ2-3, with D possibly TRBD1 on 5 matching bases. Per germline, CDR1 SGHNT and CDR2 YYREEE (reference sequence). The CDR3 length is 12 residues. V lost 2 bases, J lost 10 bases, and 11 bases lay in between. CDR3 sequence reads: CASSLPLGAQYF. The CDR3 DNA sequence: TGTGCCAGCAGCTTACCCCTAGGGGCGCAGTATTTT.

This clone came up a few times. This rearrangement joins TRBV7-3 to TRBJ1-2, with TRBD1 matching 8 bases. The CDR3 is made up of 12 amino acids. The germline gives CDR1 SGHTA, CDR2 FQGTGA. The trim removed 5 bases at V and 10 bases at J, leaving 6 bases unmatched. The chain's CDR3 is CASSPDRVTYTF. The CDR3 DNA follows: TGTGCCAGCAGCCCGGACAGGGTGACCTACACCTTC.

This clone was detected only a few times. The CDR3 here is CASSSLPRNTIYF. The CDR3 DNA reads TGTGCCAGCAGTTCCCTCCCCCGAAACACCATATATTTT. The gene calls are TRBV28 and TRBJ1-3, with unresolved D. CDR3 length: 13 residues. The V end lost 4 bases, the J end lost 5 bases, and 9 bases lay between the germline ends. The germline V gene has CDR1 MDHEN and CDR2 SYDVKM.

The chain has TRBV5-4 and TRBJ2-7, with D possibly being TRBD1 (6 bases). V dropped 3 bases and J dropped 3 bases, with 13 bases sitting between them. The CDR3 is 14 amino acids. Germline CDR1 and CDR2: SGHNT and YYREEE (reference sequence). The CDR3 DNA reads as TGTGCCAGCAGCTCCGCAGGGGCGTTCTACGAGCAGTACTTC. This encodes CASSSAGAFYEQYF. Full variable domain (outside the CDR3, taken from reference TRBV5-4 and TRBJ2-7): ETGVTQSPTHLIKTRGQQVTLRCSSQSGHNTVSWYQQALGQGPQFIFQYYREEENGRGNFPPRFSGLQFPNYSSELNVNALELDDSALYLCASSSAGAFYEQYFGPGTRLTVT.

The chain has TRBV5-1 and TRBJ1-4; TRBD1 is a possible D gene (5 bases). There are 15 residues in the CDR3. Germline CDR1 and CDR2: SGHRS and YFSETQ. Trimming pared 2 bases from V and 2 bases from J, leaving 10 bases between. The CDR3 loop is CASSFSRVTNEKLFF. The CDR3 DNA is TGCGCCAGCAGCTTTTCCAGGGTTACTAATGAAAAACTGTTTTTT.

The chain recombines TRBV6-5 with TRBJ2-5, with 8 bases fitting TRBD1. The CDR3 is 11 amino acids. From germline, CDR1 is MNHEY and CDR2 SVGAGI. The junction had 1 base not matched to a gene; V was cut back by 8 bases and J by 5 bases. CDR3 residues: CASRTGETQYF. CDR3 nucleotides: TGTGCCAGCCGGACAGGGGAGACCCAGTACTTC.

This clone showed up just once. The chain is built from TRBV7-9 and TRBJ1-2, with 8 bases fitting TRBD1. Trimming at V came to 4 bases and at J to 0 bases, leaving 13 bases not matched to a gene. Germline-derived CDR1 and CDR2 are SEHNR and FQNEAQ (reference sequence). The CDR3 sequence is 18 residues long. CDR3 nucleotide sequence: TGTGCCAGCAGCTCACTCGGGCAGGGGGCAATAGCTAACTATGGCTACACCTTC. This encodes CASSSLGQGAIANYGYTF.

The CDR3 is CASSPGQGAIGELFF. CDR3 DNA sequence: TGTGCCAGCTCACCTGGACAGGGGGCCATCGGGGAGCTGTTTTTT. The V and J genes are TRBV18 and TRBJ2-2, with 11 bases lining up with TRBD1. CDR1 KGHSH and CDR2 LQKENI come from the germline V gene. V shed 3 bases, J shed 7 bases, and the junction held 4 bases outside the gene matches. There are 15 residues in the CDR3.

This clone occurred a few times. The rearrangement links TRBV6-5 to TRBJ1-5; 10 bases align to TRBD1. Germline-derived CDR1 and CDR2 are MNHEY and SVGAGI. CDR3 size: 13 residues. Trimming took 6 bases from V and 4 from J; bases not matched to a gene: 0. The CDR3, as DNA: TGTGCCAGCAGGGACAGGGGGAATCAGCCCCAGCATTTT. Translation gives CASRDRGNQPQHF.